This entry lists 26 T cell receptor beta chains sequenced from one sample in a study of T cell responses to AZD1222 COVID-19 vaccine (dated by TCRdb to about 2021). The library was generated by the immunoSEQ multiplex PCR assay. TCRdb limited this immuneACCESS table to in-frame rearrangements with V and J called. A share of clones is missing; checked studies link under half to unresolved V genes, and the rest is unexplained. The sample profile shows 100,000 to 150,000 clones; 93% of them were found once. Clones ranked in the top ten supply more than 4.5% of the sample. In the paper's terms, the time point label means: baseline before first vaccination. Material: peripheral blood, obtained on day 0 of AZD1222 vaccination. The receptor source for this set is an adult in good health.

There are a few counts of this clone. The rearrangement links TRBV10-1 to TRBJ2-3; D is perhaps TRBD1 (5 bases). Germline lookup yields CDR1 WNHNN and CDR2 SYGVQD (reference sequence). V lost 0 bases and J lost 4, with 8 bases in between. The CDR3 runs to 14 residues. Here the CDR3 reads CASSESQGSDTQYF. DNA of the CDR3: TGCGCCAGCAGTGAGTCGCAGGGCTCAGATACGCAGTATTTT.

The chain uses TRBV4-1 and TRBJ2-7, with 8 bases fitting TRBD2. J gave up 6 bases and V 0 bases, and 4 bases lay outside the gene matches. CDR1 is MGHRA, CDR2 YSYEKL, per germline. The CDR3 is 14 residues long. CDR3 in DNA: TGCGCCAGCAGCCAAGAGCGGGAGGAGCGCGAGCAGTACTTC. It translates to CASSQEREEREQYF.

The rearrangement links TRBV5-1 to TRBJ1-1; 7 bases map to TRBD1. Per the germline V gene, CDR1 is SGHRS and CDR2 is YFSETQ. V gave up 2 bases and J gave up 5 bases; unmatched junction bases: 3. This CDR3 comprises 13 residues. The CDR3 DNA follows: TGCGCCAGCAGCTTAGGGGGCAGGACTGAAGCTTTCTTT. This encodes CASSLGGRTEAFF.

This clone was seen a single time. The chain employs TRBV27 and TRBJ2-5, with D possibly matching TRBD2 (7 bases). Germline V lookup: CDR1 MNHEY, CDR2 SMNVEV (reference sequence). The CDR3 runs to 18 residues. V was pared by 2 bases and J by 4 bases, with 23 bases between. CDR3 sequence reads: CASSLTAGWELGGETQYF. The CDR3 DNA is TGTGCCAGCAGTTTAACAGCGGGATGGGAGCTAGGGGGAGAGACCCAGTACTTC.

The chain employs TRBV4-2 and TRBJ2-5, with D possibly matching TRBD1 (6 bases). Per germline, CDR1 LGHNA and CDR2 YNFKEQ. Trimming pared 2 bases from V and 5 bases from J, leaving 18 bases between. The CDR3 has 16 residues. CDR3 nucleotides: TGTGCCAGCAGCCAATCCACAGGGAGTTCGGGGGAGACCCAGTACTTC. It encodes CASSQSTGSSGETQYF.

The chain carries TRBV28 and TRBJ1-5; D remains ambiguous. The germline V and J ends were trimmed by 5 bases and 1 base, with 15 bases remaining between them. The germline CDR1 and CDR2 sequences are MDHEN and SYDVKM. CDR3 size: 16 residues. CDR3 amino acids: CASSPGVGMSNQPQHF. The DNA for the CDR3 is TGTGCCAGCAGTCCGGGTGTAGGAATGAGCAATCAGCCCCAGCATTTT.

The genes are TRBV28 and TRBJ1-5; 8 bases are a match to TRBD1. Germline loops: CDR1 MDHEN, CDR2 SYDVKM. This CDR3 contains 12 residues. J was trimmed by 9 bases and V by 4 bases; bases with no gene match: 2. CDR3 DNA: TGTGCCAGCAGTTACGGGACAGGGCCCCAGCATTTT. Translation gives CASSYGTGPQHF.

This chain links TRBV4-3 with TRBJ2-1; D not certain. The V gene lost 0 bases and the J gene lost 7 bases, with 13 bases spanning the gap. The CDR3 spans 15 residues. Germline V gives CDR1 LGHNA, CDR2 YSLEER. CDR3 residues: CASSQDMDPQNEQFF. CDR3 sequence (DNA): TGCGCCAGCAGCCAAGATATGGATCCCCAGAATGAGCAGTTCTTC.

This clone appeared a single time. The chain has TRBV19 and TRBJ1-2; TRBD1 matches 8 bases. Germline V gene data show CDR1 as LNHDA and CDR2 as SQIVND (reference sequence). The J segment lost 2 bases and the V segment lost 3 bases, leaving 5 bases of the junction unmatched. The CDR3 totals 15 residues. CDR3 residues: CASSIGQGVNYGYTF. The CDR3 DNA reads as TGTGCCAGTAGTATCGGACAGGGAGTGAACTATGGCTACACCTTC.

The gene calls are TRBV11-1 and TRBJ2-7, with D possibly called TRBD1 or TRBD2 (5 bases each). The V gene lost 3 bases and the J gene lost 2 bases, with 11 bases spanning the gap. The CDR3 has 14 residues. From germline, CDR1 is SGHAT and CDR2 FQDESV (reference sequence). The CDR3 here is CASSFGTLPYEQYF. CDR3 in DNA: TGTGCCAGCAGCTTCGGGACCCTTCCCTACGAGCAGTACTTC.

V is TRBV7-8 and J is TRBJ2-7; D perhaps matches TRBD1 (6 bases). CDR1 SGHVS and CDR2 FQNEAQ come from the germline V gene. V lost 6 bases to trimming and J lost 3 bases, with 18 bases between them. The CDR3 is 15 amino acids. The CDR3 DNA reads TGTGCCAGCAGGTCAGGGACACCGCCCATCTACGAGCAGTACTTC. This gives the protein CASRSGTPPIYEQYF.

V gene TRBV11-1 combines with J gene TRBJ1-1; a weak D match, TRBD1 (5 bases). Germline V gives CDR1 SGHAT, CDR2 FQDESV (reference sequence). The CDR3 has 13 amino acids. Trimming removed 4 bases at V and 1 base at J, with 7 bases between. CDR3 nucleotide sequence: TGTGCCAGCAGCTATGGACAGAACACTGAAGCTTTCTTT. Protein: CASSYGQNTEAFF.

This rearrangement joins TRBV3-1 (or the pseudogene TRBV3-2) to TRBJ1-2; D not certain. This CDR3 has 13 residues. Germline CDR1 reads LGHDT; CDR2 reads YNNKEL (reference sequence). Trimming took off 6 bases at V and 0 bases at J, with 8 bases between the two ends. CDR3 region: CASSLDTNYGYTF. The CDR3 region has the DNA TGTGCCAGCAGTCTCGACACTAACTATGGCTACACCTTC.

The V and J genes are TRBV5-1 and TRBJ1-1; 7 bases align to TRBD1. V lost 2 bases to trimming and J lost 2 bases; unmatched junction nucleotides: 15. This CDR3 region has 18 residues. Germline V gene lookup returns CDR1 SGHRS and CDR2 YFSETQ. The CDR3 region is CASSFRTGSSKSNTEAFF. The CDR3 bases are TGCGCCAGCAGCTTTAGGACAGGCTCTTCCAAATCCAACACTGAAGCTTTCTTT.

The chain combines TRBV7-2 with TRBJ2-7; weak D call: TRBD2 (6 bases). V was cut by 3 bases and J by 3 bases, with 12 bases left in between. CDR3 length: 14 amino acids. Germline CDR1 SGHTA, CDR2 FQGNSA. CDR3: CASSFAGTVYEQYF. The CDR3, as DNA: TGTGCCAGCAGCTTTGCCGGGACTGTCTACGAGCAGTACTTC.

The chain has TRBV7-3 and TRBJ2-7; 7 bases map to TRBD2. Trimming took 5 bases from V and 2 from J; bases not matched to a gene: 9. The CDR3 sequence is 15 residues long. The germline CDR1 and CDR2 sequences are SGHTA and FQGTGA. The CDR3 DNA reads TGTGCCAGCAGCCCCATGGGGGGGACTGCCTACGAGCAGTACTTC. Protein sequence: CASSPMGGTAYEQYF. Based on the CDR3 plus reference TRBV7-3 and TRBJ2-7, the full variable domain is GAGVSQTPSNKVTEKGKYVELRCDPISGHTALYWYRQSLGQGPEFLIYFQGTGAADDSGLPNDRFFAVRPEGSVSTLKIQRTERGDSAVYLCASSPMGGTAYEQYFGPGTRLTVT.

The J gene is TRBJ2-7, the V gene TRBV28; D is undetermined. This CDR3 spans 13 amino acids. Trimming shortened V by 3 bases and J by 4 bases, and 10 bases separated the two germline ends. Germline assignment: CDR1 MDHEN and CDR2 SYDVKM. Written as DNA, the CDR3 is TGTGCCAGCAGTTTGGGTCAGGTTTACGAGCAGTACTTC. Protein product: CASSLGQVYEQYF.

V and J are TRBV4-1 and TRBJ1-1; D uncertain. This CDR3 spans 15 amino acids. Germline V gives CDR1 MGHRA, CDR2 YSYEKL. V gave up 0 bases and J gave up 4 bases, with 12 bases separating them. The CDR3 loop reads CASSQDGRMVTEAFF. The CDR3 DNA follows: TGCGCCAGCAGCCAAGATGGCAGGATGGTCACTGAAGCTTTCTTT.

The chain recombines TRBV5-1 with TRBJ1-2; D is unclear. V shed 0 bases and J shed 11 bases, with 8 bases lying between them. Germline V gene sequence: CDR1 SGHRS, CDR2 YFSETQ. The CDR3 consists of 11 residues. As DNA, the CDR3 is TGCGCCAGCAGCTTGGGGCCGGAATACACCTTC. Its protein is CASSLGPEYTF.

The rearrangement links TRBV25-1 to TRBJ1-6; TRBD1 matches 7 bases. Germline-derived CDR1 and CDR2 are MGHDK and SYGVNS. Losses at the gene ends were 3 bases for V and 4 bases for J; bases not matched to a gene: 6. There are 16 residues in the CDR3. CDR3 DNA sequence: TGTGCCAGCAGTGACTTTGGGACAGAGTATAATTCACCCCTCCACTTT. Translation gives CASSDFGTEYNSPLHF.

This sequence joins TRBV3-1 (or the pseudogene TRBV3-2) and TRBJ1-1, with unresolved D. The length of the CDR3 is 17 residues. With 0 bases removed from V and 1 base from J, the gap between germline ends came to 15 bases. From germline, CDR1 is LGHDT and CDR2 YNNKEL (reference sequence). CDR3 residues: CASSQEPVTEWNTEAFF. The CDR3 coding sequence is TGTGCCAGCAGCCAAGAACCCGTGACGGAGTGGAACACTGAAGCTTTCTTT.

CDR3 DNA sequence: TGTGCCAGCAGCTATCTTGACAGGGGTGATGAGCAGTACTTC. This codes for CASSYLDRGDEQYF. The chain joins TRBV7-2 to TRBJ2-7, with 8 positions matching TRBD1. Germline CDR1 reads SGHTA; CDR2 reads FQGNSA. V lost 4 bases to trimming and J lost 7 bases; unmatched junction nucleotides: 9. This CDR3 has 14 residues. Looking up the rest from reference TRBV7-2 and TRBJ2-7 gives the full variable domain: GAGVSQSPSNKVTEKGKDVELRCDPISGHTALYWYRQSLGQGLEFLIYFQGNSAPDKSGLPSDRFSAERTGGSVSTLTIQRTQQEDSAVYLCASSYLDRGDEQYFGPGTRLTVT.

CDR3 DNA: TGTGCCGGTACAGAGAACACCGGGGAGCTGTTTTTT. Translating gives CAGTENTGELFF. The J gene is TRBJ2-2, the V gene TRBV2; the D is unclear. Per germline, CDR1 SNHLY and CDR2 FYNNEI. CDR3 length: 12 amino acids. V was clipped by 11 bases and J by 1 base, with 8 bases between them.

Only one count was recorded for this clone. The chain links TRBV3-1 (or the pseudogene TRBV3-2) to TRBJ2-7, with TRBD2 matching over 8 bases. Germline V gives CDR1 LGHDT, CDR2 YNNKEL (reference sequence). V gave up 5 bases and J gave up 2 bases; unmatched junction bases: 8. This CDR3 has 15 residues. The DNA for the CDR3 is TGTGCCAGCAGCTCTGTCCTGCGGGGGGCCTACGAGCAGTACTTC. Translation: CASSSVLRGAYEQYF.

The chain links TRBV27 to TRBJ1-1; D is perhaps TRBD1 (6 bases). This CDR3 is 13 amino acids long. The germline CDR1 and CDR2 sequences are MNHEY and SMNVEV (reference sequence). V lost 3 bases, J lost 3 bases, and 8 bases lay in between. The CDR3 is CASSFGTHTEAFF. DNA for the CDR3: TGTGCCAGCAGTTTTGGGACACACACTGAAGCTTTCTTT.

V gene TRBV12-3 or TRBV12-4 combines with J gene TRBJ1-2, with 7 bases lining up with TRBD1. The CDR3 is 13 residues long. V gave up 4 bases and J gave up 8 bases; unmatched junction bases: 7. CDR3 sequence reads: CASSSLDRRGYTF. The DNA for the CDR3 is TGTGCCAGCAGTTCTTTGGACAGGCGGGGCTACACCTTC.